This TCR beta chain is from a study of blood T cells in healthy people across ages. A second PCR of about 7 to 12 cycles used a sample-barcoded 5' primer and a J-beta primer mix. A single record per CDR3 protein comes from TCRdb applying MiXCR to the 5' RACE reads. The sample carries approximately 780,000 distinct CDR3 sequences, roughly 24% recorded once. Germline CDR1 is MGHRA and CDR2 is YSYEKL. V lost 1 base to trimming and J lost 2 bases, with 11 bases between them. The CDR3 consists of 15 residues. This same sample was also part of a study on T cells of mothers and their children.

J is TRBJ2-5 and V is TRBV4-1, with D unresolved. The sequencing input was blood. The clonotype was recovered from a boy between 10 and 17 years old in good health. For the CDR3, the DNA is TGCGCCAGCAGCCAAGGCGATAGGTTGCAAGAGACCCAGTACTTC. This translates into CASSQGDRLQETQYF.